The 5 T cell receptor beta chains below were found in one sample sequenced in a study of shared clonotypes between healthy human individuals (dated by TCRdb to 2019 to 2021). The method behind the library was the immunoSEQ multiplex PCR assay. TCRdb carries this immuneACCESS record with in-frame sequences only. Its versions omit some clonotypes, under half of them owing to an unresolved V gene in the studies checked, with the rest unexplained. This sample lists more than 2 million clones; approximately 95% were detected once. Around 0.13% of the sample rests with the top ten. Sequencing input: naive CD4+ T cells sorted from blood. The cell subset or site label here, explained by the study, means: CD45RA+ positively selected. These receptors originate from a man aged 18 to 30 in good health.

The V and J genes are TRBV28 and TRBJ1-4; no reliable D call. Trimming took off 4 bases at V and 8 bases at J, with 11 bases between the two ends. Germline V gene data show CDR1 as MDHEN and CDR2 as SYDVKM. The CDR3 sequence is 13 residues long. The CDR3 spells CASSSSSGEKLFF. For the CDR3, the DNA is TGTGCCAGCAGTTCCTCATCCGGGGAAAAACTGTTTTTT. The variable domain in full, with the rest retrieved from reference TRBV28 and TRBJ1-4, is DVKVTQSSRYLVKRTGEKVFLECVQDMDHENMFWYRQDPGLGLRLIYFSYDVKMKEKGDIPEGYSVSREKKERFSLILESASTNQTSMYLCASSSSSGEKLFFGSGTQLSVL.

CDR3 protein: CASSQDLGTYEQYF. CDR3 DNA sequence: TGCGCCAGCAGCCAAGATTTAGGGACCTACGAGCAGTACTTC. The genes are TRBV4-3 and TRBJ2-7; D is uncertain. The CDR3 is 14 amino acids. Germline values: CDR1 LGHNA, CDR2 YSLEER. Trimming removed 0 bases at V and 2 bases at J, with 8 bases between.

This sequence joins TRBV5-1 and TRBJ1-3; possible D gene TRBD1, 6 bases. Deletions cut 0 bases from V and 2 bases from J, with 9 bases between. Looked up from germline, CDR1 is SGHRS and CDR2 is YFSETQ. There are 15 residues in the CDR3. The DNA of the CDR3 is TGCGCCAGCAGCTTGGTAGAGGGGGCTGGAAACACCATATATTTT. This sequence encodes CASSLVEGAGNTIYF.

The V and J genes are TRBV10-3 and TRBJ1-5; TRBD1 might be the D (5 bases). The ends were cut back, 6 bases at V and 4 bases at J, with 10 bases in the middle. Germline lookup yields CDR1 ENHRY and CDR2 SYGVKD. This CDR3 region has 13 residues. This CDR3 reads CAIRAGGNQPQHF. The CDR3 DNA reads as TGTGCCATCAGGGCGGGGGGGAATCAGCCCCAGCATTTT.

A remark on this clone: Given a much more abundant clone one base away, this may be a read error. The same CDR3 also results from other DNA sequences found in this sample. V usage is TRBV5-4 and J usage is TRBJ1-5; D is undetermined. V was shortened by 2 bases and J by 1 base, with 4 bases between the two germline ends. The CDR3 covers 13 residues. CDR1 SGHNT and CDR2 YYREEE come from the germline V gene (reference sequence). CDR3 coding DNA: TGTGCCAGCAGCTTTGACAGCAATCAGCCCCAGCATTTT. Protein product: CASSFDSNQPQHF.